This entry lists 10 T cell receptor beta chains sequenced from one sample in a study of long-term antiretroviral therapy in people with HIV. Assay version v3.0 of immunoSEQ was used, and it was run at survey level. Some clones are missing from TCRdb's copy, which holds only in-frame ones; the method was immunoSEQ multiplex PCR. The sample has 15,000 to 20,000 clones, 76% seen once; the top ten hold 14% to 15%. The sequencing here drew on unsorted PBMCs, taken 2.5 years before starting antiretroviral therapy. These receptors came from a woman in her fifties or sixties with HIV.

The chain carries TRBV7-3 and TRBJ2-2; D is uncertain. Trimming took 3 bases from V and 4 from J, leaving 6 bases between them. CDR3 length: 13 amino acids. CDR1 is SGHTA and CDR2 is FQGTGA in the germline V gene. In nucleotides, the CDR3 is TGTGCCAGCAGCTTCACCCCCACCGGGGAGCTGTTTTTT. This gives the protein CASSFTPTGELFF.

The chain carries TRBV5-1 and TRBJ1-1; D is possibly TRBD1 (5 bases). V was trimmed by 4 bases and J by 1 base, leaving 11 bases between them. Germline CDR1 reads SGHRS; CDR2 reads YFSETQ. This CDR3 contains 14 residues. The CDR3 is CASSIDSGNTEAFF. The CDR3 nucleotides read TGCGCCAGCAGCATCGACAGTGGGAACACTGAAGCTTTCTTT.

The rearrangement uses TRBV28 and TRBJ1-4, with 8 bases identical to TRBD1. This CDR3 contains 15 residues. J was trimmed by 8 bases and V by 3 bases; bases with no gene match: 8. CDR1 is MDHEN, CDR2 SYDVKM, per germline. The CDR3 spells CASSLTGTGGEKLFF. CDR3 bases: TGTGCCAGCAGTTTGACGGGGACAGGAGGAGAAAAACTGTTTTTT.

This sequence joins TRBV27 and TRBJ1-4; no firm D call. Germline V gives CDR1 MNHEY, CDR2 SMNVEV (reference sequence). Trimming stripped 5 bases from V and 2 bases from J, with 12 bases between. The CDR3 sequence is 15 residues long. This CDR3 reads CASSTRTVTNEKLFF. In nucleotides, the CDR3 is TGTGCCAGCAGTACTCGGACGGTGACTAATGAAAAACTGTTTTTT.

This clone has a handful of counts. The chain has TRBV5-4 and TRBJ1-5; D remains unclear. Germline values: CDR1 SGHNT, CDR2 YYREEE (reference sequence). The CDR3 loop spans 15 amino acids. With 1 base removed from V and 2 bases from J, the gap between germline ends came to 10 bases. The CDR3 protein is CASSLYPGGNQPQHF. The CDR3 DNA reads TGTGCCAGCAGCTTGTACCCTGGGGGCAATCAGCCCCAGCATTTT.

The genes are TRBV5-4 and TRBJ1-1, with a weak D call TRBD1 (6 bases). V lost 0 bases, J lost 3 bases, and 6 bases lay in between. The CDR3 covers 13 residues. Germline V CDR1 and CDR2: SGHNT, YYREEE (reference sequence). In nucleotides, the CDR3 is TGTGCCAGCAGCTTGGACAGGGACACTGAAGCTTTCTTT. Its protein is CASSLDRDTEAFF.

The CDR3 region has the DNA TGCGCCAGCAGCCCCCAAATCGTGGGACGGTCTAGGGGTGAGCAGTTCTTC. Protein sequence: CASSPQIVGRSRGEQFF. V usage is TRBV4-1 and J usage is TRBJ2-1; tentatively, D is TRBD1 or TRBD2 (5 bases each). Deletions cut 4 bases from V and 9 bases from J, with 25 bases between. The germline gives CDR1 MGHRA, CDR2 YSYEKL. The CDR3 length is 17 residues.

This clone was recorded a few times. The chain carries TRBV2 and TRBJ2-5; D uncertain. This CDR3 is built from 11 residues. Trimming cost V 6 bases and J 5 bases, with 7 bases left between them. The germline V gene encodes CDR1 SNHLY and CDR2 FYNNEI. CDR3 region: CASRIGETQYF. In nucleotides, the CDR3 is TGTGCCAGCAGGATCGGGGAGACCCAGTACTTC.

The chain uses TRBV18 and TRBJ2-7; 9 bases are shared with TRBD1. From germline, CDR1 is KGHSH and CDR2 LQKENI. V dropped 3 bases and J dropped 2; count of bases not matched to a gene: 2. The CDR3 is made up of 14 amino acids. DNA for the CDR3: TGTGCCAGCTCACCCGGACAGGGGACCTACGAGCAGTACTTC. This encodes CASSPGQGTYEQYF.

Only a few counts were recorded for this clone. This chain links TRBV5-1 with TRBJ2-7; 8 bases map to TRBD1. Germline CDR1 is SGHRS and CDR2 is YFSETQ. V dropped 0 bases and J dropped 6; count of bases not matched to a gene: 11. The CDR3 length is 16 residues. The CDR3 coding sequence is TGCGCCAGCAGCTTGGGTGGGGTAGACAGGGGAAGCGAGCAGTACGTC. Its translation is CASSLGGVDRGSEQYV.